This T cell receptor beta chain was found in a study of shared clonotypes between healthy human individuals. Approximately 100 million PBMCs per unsorted sample were used for genomic DNA. The V segment lost 6 bases and the J segment 0 bases; nucleotides outside the gene matches: 13. CDR3 length: 18 amino acids. Germline V lookup: CDR1 ENHRY, CDR2 SYGVKD. On this clone itself: What it binds is unknown.

Several immunoSEQ 96-well plates shared each subset's DNA, each plate a replicate. The sequenced material, unsorted PBMC DNA, was run on ten immunoSEQ deep assay plates. Repertoires were generated with immunoSEQ multiplex PCR, while TCRdb's copy carries only in-frame clones and drops some. Of 450,000 to 500,000 clones in the sample, roughly 80% were seen once. General study points: The low donor count limited represented genetic and exposure-history diversity.

The chain links TRBV10-3 to TRBJ1-2; 10 positions agree with TRBD1. This receptor was obtained from a woman aged 35 to 49 in good health. Some clones in this sample may be carry-over from other donors' samples. The material sequenced was PBMCs. CDR3 bases: TGTGCCATCAGACCCTCCGCGGACAGGGGGGGCGCTAACTATGGCTACACCTTC. Protein sequence: CAIRPSADRGGANYGYTF.